This T cell receptor (beta chain) is from a study of T cell clonotyping in hematopoietic cell transplantation. Study-wide findings and caveats: Cells were unsorted, so CD4 and CD8 contributions were not separated. Few recipient clonotypes overlapped donors; over 95% were de novo at given depth.

As regards this clone: What it recognizes is unknown.

TCRdb's copy holds only in-frame clones and misses some; the assay was immunoSEQ multiplex PCR. The sample includes 15,000 to 20,000 clones, over 90% seen only once; the top ten take 5% to 6.5%. This TCR derives from a man in his forties in good health. Some clones in this sample may be carry-over from other donors' samples. Sequencing was done on a sample of peripheral blood mononuclear cells.

The CDR3 loop reads CASSLKVGYTEAFF. The DNA for the CDR3 is TGTGCCAGCAGCCTAAAGGTGGGGTACACTGAAGCTTTCTTT. The chain has TRBV6-5 and TRBJ1-1, with D hard to call. Germline CDR1 and CDR2: MNHEY and SVGAGI. CDR3 length: 14 amino acids. The V and J ends lost 6 bases and 3 bases respectively, with 14 bases between them.